Presented here are 10 T cell receptor beta chains from one specimen sequenced in a study of cytomegalovirus exposure and HLA in healthy donors. The PCR made use of 60 Vbeta and 13 Jbeta primers. The table came from immunoSEQ multiplex PCR; TCRdb's copy has only in-frame clones and leaves some out. Among about 86,000 clones, 70% to 85% were seen once, and the ten largest hold 8.2%. Sequenced material: PBMCs. These TCRs come from a man in his 60s in good health and CMV-seronegative.

The V gene is TRBV28, the J gene TRBJ1-2, with 9 bases lining up with TRBD1. The length of the CDR3 is 14 residues. Germline V lookup: CDR1 MDHEN, CDR2 SYDVKM. The V gene end was trimmed by 1 base and the J gene end by 7 bases; junction bases not matched to a gene: 4. DNA for the CDR3: TGTGCCAGCAGTTTATCTGACAGGGGGTTTGGCTACACCTTC. It specifies CASSLSDRGFGYTF.

This chain uses TRBV19 with TRBJ2-3; the D gene is possibly TRBD2 (5 bases). The germline V and J ends were trimmed by 2 bases and 2 bases, with 11 bases remaining between them. The CDR3 runs to 15 residues. Looked up from germline, CDR1 is LNHDA and CDR2 is SQIVND (reference sequence). The CDR3 DNA follows: TGTGCCAGTAGTATATCGGACTCCTACACAGATACGCAGTATTTT. Translated: CASSISDSYTDTQYF. The full variable domain, its missing parts supplied by reference TRBV19 and TRBJ2-3, is DGGITQSPKYLFRKEGQNVTLSCEQNLNHDAMYWYRQDPGQGLRLIYYSQIVNDFQKGDIAEGYSVSREKKESFPLTVTSAQKNPTAFYLCASSISDSYTDTQYFGPGTRLTVL.

The chain is built from TRBV19 and TRBJ1-2, with 8 bases identical to TRBD1. The length of the CDR3 is 15 residues. Germline V gene lookup returns CDR1 LNHDA and CDR2 SQIVND (reference sequence). Trimming removed 6 bases from V and 6 bases from J; junction bases left unmatched: 12. The CDR3 here is CASSTSDRGTDGYTF. The DNA for the CDR3 is TGTGCCAGTAGCACCAGCGACAGGGGTACCGATGGCTACACCTTC.

The chain recombines TRBV28 with TRBJ1-5; a possible D gene is TRBD1 (5 bases). The CDR3 spans 17 residues. The germline CDR1 and CDR2 sequences are MDHEN and SYDVKM. The V end lost 1 base, the J end lost 7 bases, and 20 bases lay between the germline ends. The CDR3 DNA follows: TGTGCCAGCAGTTTATTGGGTAGTCCGGGGGTTAGGCAGCCCCAGCATTTT. Its protein is CASSLLGSPGVRQPQHF.

The CDR3 protein is CASSFGTVGEQYF. The DNA for the CDR3 is TGTGCCAGCAGCTTTGGGACAGTGGGCGAGCAGTACTTC. The chain uses TRBV7-2 and TRBJ2-7; 7 bases fit TRBD1. The CDR3 consists of 13 residues. Germline V lookup: CDR1 SGHTA, CDR2 FQGNSA. V shed 3 bases, J shed 6 bases, and the junction held 5 bases outside the gene matches.

The genes are TRBV14 and TRBJ2-5; 7 bases are a match to TRBD2. J lost 6 bases, V lost 1 base, and 5 bases had no gene match. The CDR3 covers 14 residues. Germline assignment: CDR1 SGHDN and CDR2 FVKESK. CDR3 bases: TGTGCCAGCAGCCAAGGACTAGCTGGGAAGACCCAGTACTTC. Its translation: CASSQGLAGKTQYF. The full variable domain, in which reference TRBV14 and TRBJ2-5 provide the parts outside the CDR3, is EAGVTQFPSHSVIEKGQTVTLRCDPISGHDNLYWYRRVMGKEIKFLLHFVKESKQDESGMPNNRFLAERTGGTYSTLKVQPAELEDSGVYFCASSQGLAGKTQYFGPGTRLLVL.

This sequence joins TRBV6-5 and TRBJ1-4; D is undetermined. CDR3 length equals 14 residues. CDR1 and CDR2 from the germline V gene are MNHEY and SVGAGI. V lost 5 bases, J lost 8 bases, and 15 bases lay in between. CDR3 DNA: TGTGCCAGCAGTAGCGACTCACTAGGGGAAAAACTGTTTTTT. Translation gives CASSSDSLGEKLFF.

This chain joins TRBV6-1 and TRBJ1-3; a weak D match, TRBD1 (5 bases). The CDR3 is 16 amino acids. Trimming removed 0 bases from V and 3 bases from J, with 12 bases in between. Per germline, CDR1 MNHNS and CDR2 SASEGT. The DNA for the CDR3 is TGTGCCAGCAGTGAAGCCCAGGGCCTTTTTGGAAACACCATATATTTT. Protein product: CASSEAQGLFGNTIYF.

This clone occurred a few times. The chain recombines TRBV7-8 with TRBJ1-5; 7 bases match TRBD1. The ends lost 2 bases at V and 2 bases at J; junction bases unmatched: 12. The CDR3 is made up of 18 amino acids. Germline V gene lookup returns CDR1 SGHVS and CDR2 FQNEAQ. The DNA of the CDR3 is TGTGCCAGCAGCTTAAGTGGTTCGACAGGGTCAGGCAATCAGCCCCAGCATTTT. This encodes CASSLSGSTGSGNQPQHF.

The rearrangement uses TRBV28 and TRBJ2-5; possibly TRBD1 for D (6 bases). Trimming took off 5 bases at V and 2 bases at J, with 12 bases between the two ends. The CDR3 length is 14 residues. Germline CDR1 reads MDHEN; CDR2 reads SYDVKM. The CDR3: CASSLLQGQETQYF. The CDR3 region has the DNA TGTGCCAGCAGTCTCCTACAGGGACAAGAGACCCAGTACTTC.